This T cell receptor beta chain was captured in a study of T cells in Graves' hyperthyroidism and ophthalmopathy. From germline, CDR1 is MNHEY and CDR2 SVGAGI. V lost 2 bases and J lost 4; bases outside the gene matches: 8. This CDR3 has 16 residues. Recently diagnosed hyperthyroidism of less than 2 months' duration affected patients aged 18 to 65. In its sample, this clonotype was seen many times. Regions amplified from RNA transcripts were the TCR beta CDR3 regions. When the TCR CDR3 underwent first-round RT-PCR, the HTBI primer set was used. Each CDR3 protein gets one entry after TCRdb re-called the multiplex PCR reads with MiXCR. The table has around 420,000 distinct CDR3 sequences, 15% to 19% seen once.

V gene TRBV6-5 combines with J gene TRBJ2-1, with 7 bases fitting TRBD2. The source material was blood. The clonotype originates from a young woman with Graves' hyperthyroidism. CDR3 sequence (DNA): TGTGCCAGCAGTTACCTCGGGCGGGGGTATTACAATGAGCAGTTCTTC. This sequence encodes CASSYLGRGYYNEQFF.